One sample yielded the 30 T cell receptor beta chains listed below, sequenced in a study of blood T cell repertoires in COVID-19. Sequencing was performed with immunoSEQ multiplex PCR; in TCRdb, only in-frame clones are kept and a portion is missing. The sample shows 300,000 to 350,000 clones, over 70% of them seen only once. Source material: peripheral blood. Receptors were obtained from a man aged 30-40 years with active or convalescent COVID-19.

This clone was observed a handful of times. The chain joins TRBV5-1 to TRBJ1-2, with 9 nucleotides matching TRBD1. The CDR3 extends over 14 amino acids. V gave up 0 bases and J gave up 6 bases; unmatched junction bases: 3. Per the germline V gene, CDR1 is SGHRS and CDR2 is YFSETQ. CDR3 DNA sequence: TGCGCCAGCAGCTTGGGGACAGGGGTGGATGGCTACACCTTC. Protein product: CASSLGTGVDGYTF. Based on the CDR3 plus reference TRBV5-1 and TRBJ1-2, the full variable domain is KAGVTQTPRYLIKTRGQQVTLSCSPISGHRSVSWYQQTPGQGLQFLFEYFSETQRNKGNFPGRFSGRQFSNSRSEMNVSTLELGDSALYLCASSLGTGVDGYTFGSGTRLTVV.

The CDR3 sequence: CASSLDSRGYEQYF. CDR3 coding DNA: TGTGCCAGCAGCTTAGATAGTAGGGGGTACGAGCAGTACTTC. The rearrangement joins TRBV11-2 to TRBJ2-7; D is perhaps TRBD1 (6 bases). Trimming left V 0 bases short and J 4 bases short, with 10 bases between. CDR1 is SGHAT, CDR2 FQNNGV, per germline. This CDR3 has 14 residues.

The rearrangement joins TRBV4-1 to TRBJ2-2; 9 bases map to TRBD1. CDR1 and CDR2 from the germline V gene are MGHRA and YSYEKL. The CDR3 totals 14 residues. With 4 bases clipped from V and 4 bases from J, the junction kept 1 base outside the gene matches. The CDR3 is CASSPGQGTGELFF. The CDR3 bases are TGCGCCAGCAGCCCGGGACAGGGCACCGGGGAGCTGTTTTTT.

This sequence joins TRBV2 and TRBJ2-7; TRBD2 is a possible D gene (5 bases). The CDR3 extends over 11 amino acids. Germline V CDR1 and CDR2: SNHLY, FYNNEI. The ends were cut back, 11 bases at V and 1 base at J, with 9 bases in the middle. For the CDR3, the DNA is TGTGCCTCTAGGAGGTCCTACGAGCAGTACTTC. Translating gives CASRRSYEQYF.

V and J are TRBV5-1 and TRBJ1-1, with 8 nucleotides matching TRBD1. V lost 4 bases, J lost 6 bases, and 8 bases stayed unmatched. From germline, CDR1 is SGHRS and CDR2 YFSETQ. CDR3 length equals 14 residues. This chain's CDR3 is CASSPWTGTAEAFF. The CDR3, as DNA: TGCGCCAGCAGCCCGTGGACAGGGACCGCTGAAGCTTTCTTT.

J is TRBJ1-4 and V is TRBV14, with 8 bases matching TRBD1. Germline-derived CDR1 and CDR2 are SGHDN and FVKESK. The length of the CDR3 is 15 residues. The trim removed 4 bases at V and 3 bases at J, leaving 4 bases unmatched. CDR3 loop: CASSLWGQANEKLFF. The CDR3 DNA sequence: TGTGCCAGCAGCCTTTGGGGACAGGCTAATGAAAAACTGTTTTTT.

The count of this clone is one. This chain links TRBV6-5 with TRBJ2-1; D remains unclear. V was shortened by 4 bases and J by 0 bases, with 4 bases between the two germline ends. Germline assignment: CDR1 MNHEY and CDR2 SVGAGI. This CDR3 comprises 13 residues. In DNA form, the CDR3 reads TGTGCCAGCAGTTTCAACTCCTACAATGAGCAGTTCTTC. Its protein product is CASSFNSYNEQFF.

The rearrangement joins TRBV27 to TRBJ2-1, with 7 bases that match TRBD1. Germline V gene lookup returns CDR1 MNHEY and CDR2 SMNVEV (reference sequence). This CDR3 is built from 17 residues. The ends lost 2 bases at V and 7 bases at J; junction bases unmatched: 14. Written as DNA, the CDR3 is TGTGCCAGCAGTTTAGGGCCAGGGGGAAAACACGGGAATGAGCAGTTCTTC. As protein: CASSLGPGGKHGNEQFF.

V and J are TRBV7-8 and TRBJ2-1, with 8 bases fitting TRBD1. The length of the CDR3 is 17 residues. J lost 0 bases, V lost 1 base, and 5 bases had no gene match. CDR1 is SGHVS, CDR2 FQNEAQ, per germline. In DNA form, the CDR3 reads TGTGCCAGCAGCTTAGGGGGACAGGTCAGCTCCTACAATGAGCAGTTCTTC. Translating it yields CASSLGGQVSSYNEQFF. The variable domain in full, completed from reference TRBV7-8 and TRBJ2-1, reads GAGVSQSPRYKVAKRGQDVALRCDPISGHVSLFWYQQALGQGPEFLTYFQNEAQLDKSGLPSDRFFAERPEGSVSTLKIQRTQQEDSAVYLCASSLGGQVSSYNEQFFGPGTRLTVL.

The rearrangement joins TRBV11-3 to TRBJ1-6; maybe TRBD1 (5 bases). V dropped 1 base and J dropped 10 bases, with 11 bases sitting between them. This CDR3 region has 14 residues. CDR1 is SGHNT and CDR2 is YENEEA in the germline V gene. The CDR3: CASSLGQGISPLHF. CDR3 DNA: TGTGCCAGCAGCTTAGGTCAGGGTATCTCACCCCTCCACTTT.

This sequence joins TRBV9 and TRBJ2-5; no definite D call. From germline, CDR1 is SGDLS and CDR2 YYNGEE. CDR3 length equals 14 residues. The V gene lost 0 bases and the J gene lost 4 bases, with 10 bases spanning the gap. CDR3 in amino acids: CASSVGNSLETQYF. CDR3 nucleotides: TGTGCCAGCAGCGTAGGCAACAGTTTAGAGACCCAGTACTTC.

V is TRBV27 and J is TRBJ2-1; 10 positions match TRBD2. Germline V lookup: CDR1 MNHEY, CDR2 SMNVEV (reference sequence). This CDR3 has 14 residues. Losses at the gene ends were 2 bases for V and 14 bases for J; bases not matched to a gene: 9. The CDR3 sequence is CASSLRSGLAGEFF. The DNA of the CDR3 is TGTGCCAGCAGTTTAAGGTCGGGTCTAGCGGGAGAGTTCTTC.

V gene TRBV5-4 combines with J gene TRBJ2-3, with 9 bases that match TRBD2. Germline trimming cut 3 bases from V and 7 bases from J; bases unmatched to any gene: 15. CDR1 is SGHNT and CDR2 is YYREEE in the germline V gene (reference sequence). This CDR3 has 17 residues. The CDR3 reads CASSSAILAGKVNTQYF. DNA for the CDR3: TGTGCCAGCAGCTCGGCCATTCTAGCGGGAAAAGTGAATACGCAGTATTTT.

The chain is built from TRBV24-1 and TRBJ1-2; D is uncertain. Germline CDR1 reads KGHDR; CDR2 reads SFDVKD. The CDR3 runs 14 residues. V was pared by 4 bases and J by 4 bases, with 12 bases between. Written as DNA, the CDR3 is TGTGCCACCAGTGACGAAGGACGGGGCTATGGCTACACCTTC. Encoded protein: CATSDEGRGYGYTF.

This clone was recorded many times. The chain links TRBV5-1 to TRBJ2-3; TRBD2 agrees at 7 bases. Germline CDR1 and CDR2: SGHRS and YFSETQ. The CDR3 covers 14 residues. V lost 7 bases to trimming and J lost 2 bases; unmatched junction nucleotides: 7. DNA for the CDR3: TGCGCCAGCCACGCCGGGACTATCACAGATACGCAGTATTTT. This codes for CASHAGTITDTQYF.

This chain links TRBV19 with TRBJ1-3; 7 nucleotides line up with TRBD1. Germline CDR1 and CDR2: LNHDA and SQIVND (reference sequence). V gave up 6 bases and J gave up 1 base; unmatched junction bases: 12. The CDR3 totals 17 residues. DNA of the CDR3: TGTGCCAGTAGGACCTCGGACAGGCTGAAATCTGGAAACACCATATATTTT. This translates into CASRTSDRLKSGNTIYF. Supplemented by reference TRBV19 and TRBJ1-3, the full variable domain reads DGGITQSPKYLFRKEGQNVTLSCEQNLNHDAMYWYRQDPGQGLRLIYYSQIVNDFQKGDIAEGYSVSREKKESFPLTVTSAQKNPTAFYLCASRTSDRLKSGNTIYFGEGSWLTVV.

The count of this clone is one. The chain joins TRBV24-1 to TRBJ1-5; TRBD1 matches 9 bases. The CDR3 is 18 amino acids. With 9 bases clipped from V and 2 bases from J, the junction kept 16 bases outside the gene matches. CDR1 and CDR2 from the germline V gene are KGHDR and SFDVKD. CDR3 nucleotides: TGTGCCACCGAGGACAGGGGCCGCCGAAATGTGGGCAATCAGCCCCAGCATTTT. As protein: CATEDRGRRNVGNQPQHF.

The chain combines TRBV6-2 or TRBV6-3 with TRBJ2-5; 9 bases fit TRBD1. CDR1 and CDR2 from the germline V gene are MNHEY and SVGEGT. Trimming removed 4 bases from V and 4 bases from J; junction bases left unmatched: 10. This CDR3 region has 16 residues. CDR3 loop: CASSWLRTGAAETQYF. The CDR3 DNA reads as TGTGCCAGCAGTTGGCTCCGGACAGGGGCGGCAGAGACCCAGTACTTC.

V and J are TRBV7-9 and TRBJ2-2; the match to TRBD2 covers 9 bases. Losses at the gene ends were 3 bases for V and 6 bases for J; bases not matched to a gene: 8. This CDR3 is built from 16 residues. The germline V gene encodes CDR1 SEHNR and CDR2 FQNEAQ (reference sequence). The CDR3 nucleotides are TGTGCCAGCAGCTTTAGCGGGGGATTTTCCGCCGGGGAGCTGTTTTTT. Protein sequence: CASSFSGGFSAGELFF.

The V call is TRBV28, the J call TRBJ1-2; unclear D gene. Germline assignment: CDR1 MDHEN and CDR2 SYDVKM. CDR3 length equals 15 residues. V was pared by 1 base and J by 8 bases, with 17 bases between. CDR3 loop: CASSLYAPGSRGYTF. For the CDR3, the DNA is TGTGCCAGCAGTTTATATGCCCCAGGTTCCCGGGGCTACACCTTC.

The V gene is TRBV6-5, the J gene TRBJ2-1, with 7 bases identical to TRBD2. The CDR3 runs to 13 residues. V shed 6 bases, J shed 8 bases, and the junction held 7 bases outside the gene matches. CDR1 is MNHEY and CDR2 is SVGAGI in the germline V gene. The CDR3 DNA follows: TGTGCCAGCAGAAAGTGGGAGGGCGATGAGCAGTTCTTC. This translates into CASRKWEGDEQFF.

The chain is built from TRBV7-9 and TRBJ1-4; D is uncertain. Germline V gene data show CDR1 as SEHNR and CDR2 as FQNEAQ (reference sequence). This CDR3 is built from 12 residues. Trimming stripped 2 bases from V and 8 bases from J, with 6 bases between. This CDR3 is CASSLFLEKLFF. For the CDR3, the DNA is TGTGCCAGCAGCTTATTTCTCGAAAAACTGTTTTTT.

In nucleotides, the CDR3 is TGTGCCAGCAGCGCTGGCGACAGCAGACAGGAGCAAAACACCATATATTTT. It codes for CASSAGDSRQEQNTIYF. V gene TRBV9 combines with J gene TRBJ1-3; D is perhaps TRBD1 (6 bases). From germline, CDR1 is SGDLS and CDR2 YYNGEE. The V end lost 3 bases, the J end lost 6 bases, and 22 bases lay between the germline ends. The CDR3 spans 17 residues.

This clone appeared once. The chain joins TRBV5-4 to TRBJ2-5, with 7 bases that match TRBD2. CDR1 and CDR2 (germline): SGHNT, YYREEE (reference sequence). Losses at the gene ends were 3 bases for V and 5 bases for J; bases not matched to a gene: 13. There are 16 residues in the CDR3. The CDR3 nucleotides are TGTGCCAGCAGCTCAACCCGGACGGGGGGTGGGGAGACCCAGTACTTC. Its translation: CASSSTRTGGGETQYF.

This clone showed up just a few times. DNA of the CDR3: TGCGCCAGCAGCCAAGATCTGGGCGGGGGCTCCTACAATGAGCAGTTCTTC. Protein sequence: CASSQDLGGGSYNEQFF. The chain carries TRBV4-3 and TRBJ2-1; 7 bases map to TRBD2. V lost 0 bases and J lost 0; bases outside the gene matches: 5. Germline lookup yields CDR1 LGHNA and CDR2 YSLEER. The CDR3 sequence is 17 residues long.

This chain uses TRBV9 with TRBJ2-5, with 13 bases matching TRBD2. Trimming removed 0 bases from V and 3 bases from J; junction bases left unmatched: 2. Germline V lookup: CDR1 SGDLS, CDR2 YYNGEE. The CDR3 is made up of 16 amino acids. CDR3 sequence reads: CASSVEGLAGKETQYF. The CDR3 DNA reads as TGTGCCAGCAGCGTAGAGGGACTAGCGGGGAAAGAGACCCAGTACTTC.

V usage is TRBV13 and J usage is TRBJ1-6; D is uncertain. The CDR3 extends over 16 amino acids. V was trimmed by 6 bases and J by 5 bases, leaving 17 bases between them. Germline CDR1 and CDR2: PRHDT and FYEKMQ (reference sequence). Written as DNA, the CDR3 is TGTGCCAGCAGAATCAGCGGGATTGGAGATAATTCACCCCTCCACTTT. It encodes CASRISGIGDNSPLHF.

The chain recombines TRBV6-5 with TRBJ2-7; 8 positions match TRBD1. J was trimmed by 3 bases and V by 6 bases; bases with no gene match: 7. CDR1 and CDR2 (germline): MNHEY, SVGAGI. The CDR3 length is 14 residues. CDR3 residues: CASSQTGAVYEQYF. CDR3 nucleotides: TGTGCCAGCAGCCAGACAGGGGCAGTCTACGAGCAGTACTTC.

The chain combines TRBV5-1 with TRBJ2-3; 8 positions agree with TRBD2. With V trimmed by 4 bases and J by 0 bases, 7 bases remained unmatched. The germline V gene has CDR1 SGHRS and CDR2 YFSETQ. There are 16 residues in the CDR3. CDR3: CASSLRTSLSTDTQYF. The CDR3, as DNA: TGCGCCAGCAGCCTAAGGACTAGCCTGAGCACAGATACGCAGTATTTT.

This clone is a singleton in its sample. This chain connects TRBV3-1 (or the pseudogene TRBV3-2) to TRBJ1-1; 7 bases align to TRBD1. V lost 4 bases and J lost 5; bases outside the gene matches: 7. The CDR3 is made up of 14 amino acids. CDR1 is LGHDT, CDR2 YNNKEL, per germline (reference sequence). CDR3 loop: CASSRGTALTEAFF. The DNA for the CDR3 is TGTGCCAGCAGCCGCGGGACAGCTCTTACTGAAGCTTTCTTT.